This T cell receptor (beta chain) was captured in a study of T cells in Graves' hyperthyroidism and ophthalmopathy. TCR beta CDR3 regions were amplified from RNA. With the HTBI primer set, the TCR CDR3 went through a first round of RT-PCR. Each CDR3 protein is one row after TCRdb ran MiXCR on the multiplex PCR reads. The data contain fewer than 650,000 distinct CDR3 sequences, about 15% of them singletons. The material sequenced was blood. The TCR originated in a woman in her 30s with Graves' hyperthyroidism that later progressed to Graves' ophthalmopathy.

The CDR3 DNA follows: TGTGCCAGTAGGTTGGCGGGGGCCGGGGAGCTGTTTTTT. Translated, it gives CASRLAGAGELFF. J is TRBJ2-2 and V is TRBV19; 7 nucleotides line up with TRBD2. There are 13 residues in the CDR3. With V trimmed by 6 bases and J by 6 bases, 4 bases remained unmatched. Germline CDR1 reads LNHDA; CDR2 reads SQIVND (reference sequence).